This is a list of T cell receptor beta chains from one sample in a study of blood T cell repertoires in COVID-19. TCRdb keeps only in-frame clones here, not all; method: immunoSEQ multiplex PCR. The profile shows a few hundred thousand clones, 80% to 90% of them singletons. The sequencing sample was made of PBMCs or T cells enriched from blood (not recorded which). The source of these receptors is a woman aged 40 to 50 with acute COVID-19. CDR3s include the opening cysteine and the closing phenylalanine or tryptophan. The D gene is left open where the match is weak. Some rows mark clone size as missing; the rest say once, few, many or name a class of expanded clone.

TRBV9,TRBD2,.,TRBJ2-3,CASSVGGNADTQYF,TGTGCCAGCAGCGTCGGGGGGAACGCAGATACGCAGTATTTT
TRBV27,TRBD1,.,TRBJ2-3,CASSLYPGTGTPDTQYF,TGTGCCAGCAGTCTTTATCCCGGGACAGGGACCCCAGATACGCAGTATTTT
TRBV28,.,.,TRBJ1-2,CASRSTVNYGYTF,TGTGCCAGCAGATCAACAGTGAACTATGGCTACACCTTC
TRBV4-1,.,.,TRBJ2-7,CASSQETMYEQYF,TGCGCCAGCAGCCAAGAGACTATGTACGAGCAGTACTTC
TRBV24-1,TRBD1,.,TRBJ2-7,CATSDSGGHMIYEQYF,TGTGCCACCAGTGATTCAGGGGGACACATGATCTACGAGCAGTACTTC
TRBV19,.,.,TRBJ1-2,CASHTGSTVNYGYTF,TGTGCCAGCCATACAGGAAGCACAGTTAACTATGGCTACACCTTC
TRBV18,.,.,TRBJ1-1,CASSPTWRTEAFF,TGTGCCAGCTCCCCTACCTGGAGGACTGAAGCTTTCTTT
TRBV28,.,.,TRBJ1-2,CASSETGLVYGYTF,TGTGCCAGCAGTGAAACAGGGCTCGTCTATGGCTACACCTTC
TRBV5-1,.,once,TRBJ1-5,CASYRDEREPQHF,TGCGCCAGTTACCGGGATGAGCGGGAGCCCCAGCATTTT
TRBV2,.,.,TRBJ1-6,CASSEGGRGNSPLHF,TGTGCCAGCAGTGAAGGGGGACGGGGGAATTCACCCCTCCACTTT
TRBV9,TRBD1,.,TRBJ2-5,CASSAFQGARETQYF,TGTGCCAGCAGCGCCTTTCAGGGGGCGAGGGAGACCCAGTACTTC